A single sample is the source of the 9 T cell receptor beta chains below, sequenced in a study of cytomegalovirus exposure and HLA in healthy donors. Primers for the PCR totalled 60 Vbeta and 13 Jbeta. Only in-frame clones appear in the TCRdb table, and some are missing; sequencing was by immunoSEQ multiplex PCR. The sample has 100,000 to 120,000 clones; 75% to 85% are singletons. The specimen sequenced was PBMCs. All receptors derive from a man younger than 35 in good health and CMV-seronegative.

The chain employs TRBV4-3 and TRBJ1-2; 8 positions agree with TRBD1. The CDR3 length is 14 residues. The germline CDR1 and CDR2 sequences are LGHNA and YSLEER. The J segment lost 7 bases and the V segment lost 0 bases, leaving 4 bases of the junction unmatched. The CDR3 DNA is TGCGCCAGCAGCCAAGATTGGGGACAGGTTGGCTACACCTTC. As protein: CASSQDWGQVGYTF.

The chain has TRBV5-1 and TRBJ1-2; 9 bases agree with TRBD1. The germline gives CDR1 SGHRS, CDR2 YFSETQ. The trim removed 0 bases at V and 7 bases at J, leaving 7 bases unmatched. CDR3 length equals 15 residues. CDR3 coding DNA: TGCGCCAGCAGCTTGGAGGGACAGGGCGAGGGTGGCTACACCTTC. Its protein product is CASSLEGQGEGGYTF.

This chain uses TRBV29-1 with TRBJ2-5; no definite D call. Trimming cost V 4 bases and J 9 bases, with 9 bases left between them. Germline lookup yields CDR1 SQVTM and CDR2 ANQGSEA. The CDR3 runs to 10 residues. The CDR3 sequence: CSVGEAAQYF. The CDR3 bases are TGCAGCGTTGGCGAGGCGGCCCAGTACTTC. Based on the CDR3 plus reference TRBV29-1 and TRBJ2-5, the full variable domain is SAVISQKPSRDICQRGTSLTIQCQVDSQVTMMFWYRQQPGQSLTLIATANQGSEATYESGFVIDKFPISRPNLTFSTLTVSNMSPEDSSIYLCSVGEAAQYFGPGTRLLVL.

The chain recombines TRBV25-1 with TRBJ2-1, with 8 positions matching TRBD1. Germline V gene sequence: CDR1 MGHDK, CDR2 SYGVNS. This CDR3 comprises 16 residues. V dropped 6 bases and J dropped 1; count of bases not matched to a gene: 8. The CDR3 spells CASSKSGQGSYNEQFF. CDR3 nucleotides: TGTGCCAGCAGCAAAAGCGGACAGGGTTCCTACAATGAGCAGTTCTTC.

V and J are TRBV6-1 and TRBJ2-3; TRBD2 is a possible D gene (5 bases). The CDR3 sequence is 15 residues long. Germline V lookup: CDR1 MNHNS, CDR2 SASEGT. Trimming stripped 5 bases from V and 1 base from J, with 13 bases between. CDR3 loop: CASSPSQEGTDTQYF. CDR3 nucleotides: TGTGCCAGCAGTCCCTCCCAGGAGGGCACAGATACGCAGTATTTT.

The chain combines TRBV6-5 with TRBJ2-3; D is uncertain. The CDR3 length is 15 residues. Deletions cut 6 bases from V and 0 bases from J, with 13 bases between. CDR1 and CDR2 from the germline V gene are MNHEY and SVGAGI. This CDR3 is CASSLRGTSTDTQYF. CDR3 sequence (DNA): TGTGCCAGCAGCCTAAGAGGAACTAGCACAGATACGCAGTATTTT.

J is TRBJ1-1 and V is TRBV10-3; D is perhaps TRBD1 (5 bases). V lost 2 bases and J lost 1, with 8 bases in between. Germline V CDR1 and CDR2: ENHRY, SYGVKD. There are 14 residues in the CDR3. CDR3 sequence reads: CAISEARGNTEAFF. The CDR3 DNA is TGTGCCATCAGTGAGGCAAGGGGGAACACTGAAGCTTTCTTT.

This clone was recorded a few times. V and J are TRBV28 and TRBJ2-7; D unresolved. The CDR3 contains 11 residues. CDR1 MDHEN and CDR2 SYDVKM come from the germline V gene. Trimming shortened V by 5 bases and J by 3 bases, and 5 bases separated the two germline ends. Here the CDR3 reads CASSQYYEQYF. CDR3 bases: TGTGCCAGCAGTCAGTACTACGAGCAGTACTTC. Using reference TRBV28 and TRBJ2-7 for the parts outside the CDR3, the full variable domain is DVKVTQSSRYLVKRTGEKVFLECVQDMDHENMFWYRQDPGLGLRLIYFSYDVKMKEKGDIPEGYSVSREKKERFSLILESASTNQTSMYLCASSQYYEQYFGPGTRLTVT.

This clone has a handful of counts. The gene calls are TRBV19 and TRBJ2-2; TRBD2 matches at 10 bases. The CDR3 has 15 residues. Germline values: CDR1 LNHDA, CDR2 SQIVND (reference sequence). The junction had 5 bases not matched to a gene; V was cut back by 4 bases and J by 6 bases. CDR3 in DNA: TGTGCCAGTAGTAAGACTAGCGGGCTGGCCGGGGAGCTGTTTTTT. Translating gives CASSKTSGLAGELFF.